This T cell receptor beta chain was sequenced for a study of blood T cell repertoires in COVID-19. Study overall: Samples came from the United States, Italy and Spain, spanning acute and convalescent COVID-19. Nucleic acid was either cDNA or gDNA, and it came from T cells, B-cell-depleted T cells, or PBMCs.

Authors' analysis steps: Estimation of nucleated cell counts was performed using reference gene primer amplification. Using immunoSEQ multiplex PCR, the repertoire was profiled, and TCRdb retains in-frame clones only, with some absent. V, J and clone size were drawn from that table, and D and trimming were deduced from the DNA. The data contain about 110,000 clones, 84% of them seen just once; the ten biggest clones take up roughly 7.9%. The CDR3 totals 15 residues. CDR1 and CDR2 (germline): SEHNR, FQNEAQ (reference sequence). V was pared by 1 base and J by 3 bases, with 0 bases of the junction left unmatched.

The genes are TRBV7-9 and TRBJ2-5; 12 bases map to TRBD2. The sequenced material came from peripheral blood. The sequence derives from a woman older than 75 with active or convalescent COVID-19. The CDR3 DNA sequence: TGTGCCAGCAGCTTAGGACTAGCGGGAGAAGAGACCCAGTACTTC. It translates to CASSLGLAGEETQYF.